This T cell receptor (beta chain) was identified during a study of blood T cells in healthy people across ages. General observations from the study: The lack of PBMC sorting stopped any conclusive naive versus antigen-experienced comparison. TCR beta diversity, measured per million T cells, fell in a roughly linear way with age.

Remarks on this clonotype: The antigen is undetermined.

Through a sample-barcoded 5' primer and a J-beta primer mix, a second PCR was run for roughly 6 to 12 cycles. Template switching added a 12-random-nucleotide identifier to every cDNA molecule. TCRdb re-called the 5' RACE reads with MiXCR, one entry per CDR3 protein. This sample has over 600,000 distinct CDR3 sequences, with less than 45% found just once. The CDR3 spans 15 residues. Unmatched junction bases numbered 8, after V lost 6 bases and J lost 5 bases. Germline assignment: CDR1 SGHAT and CDR2 FQDESV (reference sequence). The chain recombines TRBV11-1 with TRBJ2-1; TRBD1 agrees at 9 bases. Material: blood. This TCR was recovered from a man older than 75 in good health. The CDR3 DNA follows: TGTGCCAGCAGACAGGGGACAGGGAGAAACAATGAGCAGTTCTTC. Translation gives CASRQGTGRNNEQFF.